This T cell receptor beta chain originates from a study of blood T cell repertoires in COVID-19. For the study at large: Acute and convalescent COVID-19 samples came from the United States, Italy and Spain. From T cells, B-cell-depleted T cells, or PBMCs came the material, which was cDNA or gDNA.

Trimming took 7 bases from V and 6 from J; bases not matched to a gene: 9. The CDR3 runs to 14 residues. Germline V gene sequence: CDR1 LNHDA, CDR2 SQIVND (reference sequence). In the study's own analysis: Estimates of nucleated cell counts were drawn from the amplification of reference gene primers. Data came from immunoSEQ multiplex PCR; TCRdb stores just in-frame clones and leaves some out. Clone size and V and J calls were adopted from that table, with D and trimming inferred from the DNA. The sample lists over 90,000 clones, around 81% occurring once. Seattle patient enrollment occurred during active infection, with longitudinal follow-up thereafter.

Sample: peripheral blood. The rearrangement joins TRBV19 to TRBJ1-2, with TRBD1 matching over 9 bases. This clonotype was sampled from a man aged 80 or over with COVID-19, enrolled during active disease. CDR3 sequence: CASIPQGAGNGYTF. In nucleotides, the CDR3 is TGTGCCAGTATCCCACAGGGGGCGGGGAATGGCTACACCTTC.